This passage covers 21 T cell receptor beta chains from one sample sequenced in a study of cytomegalovirus exposure and HLA in healthy donors. PCR involved 60 Vbeta and 13 Jbeta primers. The repertoire was sequenced with immunoSEQ multiplex PCR; TCRdb's copy has only in-frame clones and lacks some. This table has about 140,000 clones, more than 70% appearing once. Sequenced input: PBMCs. These receptors were obtained from a man aged 45 to 65 in good health and CMV-seronegative.

The genes are TRBV28 and TRBJ1-1, with D perhaps TRBD1 (6 bases). The V gene lost 4 bases and the J gene lost 3 bases, with 12 bases spanning the gap. Germline V lookup: CDR1 MDHEN, CDR2 SYDVKM. The CDR3 totals 14 residues. For the CDR3, the DNA is TGTGCCAGCAGTTCCCAGGGGTATGACACTGAAGCTTTCTTT. This sequence encodes CASSSQGYDTEAFF.

The rearrangement links TRBV12-5 to TRBJ2-1; 9 bases match TRBD1. Trimming at V came to 6 bases and at J to 0 bases, leaving 12 bases not matched to a gene. From germline, CDR1 is LGHNT and CDR2 FRNRAP. This CDR3 comprises 18 residues. The CDR3, as DNA: TGTGCTAGTGGCCCCGGGACAGGGTGGTCCCACTCCTACAATGAGCAGTTCTTC. Translating it yields CASGPGTGWSHSYNEQFF.

The genes are TRBV4-1 and TRBJ2-5, with D possibly being TRBD2 (6 bases). This CDR3 contains 17 residues. V was trimmed by 2 bases and J by 1 base, leaving 17 bases between them. CDR1 MGHRA and CDR2 YSYEKL come from the germline V gene. CDR3: CASSQPPSRGIQETQYF. As DNA, the CDR3 is TGCGCCAGCAGCCAACCTCCGTCGCGGGGAATCCAAGAGACCCAGTACTTC.

The chain carries TRBV5-1 and TRBJ2-2; 9 bases are a match to TRBD1. V shed 7 bases, J shed 5 bases, and the junction held 9 bases outside the gene matches. The CDR3 has 15 amino acids. Germline V gives CDR1 SGHRS, CDR2 YFSETQ. The chain's CDR3 is CASSKDRGFTGELFF. The DNA of the CDR3 is TGCGCCAGCTCCAAGGACAGGGGTTTTACCGGGGAGCTGTTTTTT.

The chain has TRBV5-1 and TRBJ1-6, with TRBD1 matching 11 bases. Germline V CDR1 and CDR2: SGHRS, YFSETQ. The J segment lost 9 bases and the V segment lost 4 bases, leaving 9 bases of the junction unmatched. The CDR3 length is 16 residues. CDR3 loop: CASSPGGQGAGSPLHF. The CDR3, as DNA: TGCGCCAGCAGCCCGGGAGGACAGGGGGCCGGTTCACCCCTCCACTTT. The variable domain in full, with the rest retrieved from reference TRBV5-1 and TRBJ1-6, is KAGVTQTPRYLIKTRGQQVTLSCSPISGHRSVSWYQQTPGQGLQFLFEYFSETQRNKGNFPGRFSGRQFSNSRSEMNVSTLELGDSALYLCASSPGGQGAGSPLHFGNGTRLTVT.

The chain joins TRBV2 to TRBJ1-2; TRBD1 matches at 8 bases. With V trimmed by 6 bases and J by 8 bases, 8 bases remained unmatched. CDR1 and CDR2 from the germline V gene are SNHLY and FYNNEI. The CDR3 contains 13 residues. The CDR3 DNA sequence: TGTGCCAGCAGGGAGACAGGGGATGAGGGCTACACCTTC. Protein: CASRETGDEGYTF.

This clone has just a few counts. The chain links TRBV28 to TRBJ2-3, with TRBD2 matching over 7 bases. Germline V CDR1 and CDR2: MDHEN, SYDVKM. The J segment lost 3 bases and the V segment lost 6 bases, leaving 9 bases of the junction unmatched. The CDR3 is 15 amino acids. The CDR3 sequence is CASSSRVGGTDTQYF. CDR3 in DNA: TGTGCCAGCAGCTCCCGCGTCGGGGGGACAGATACGCAGTATTTT.

The chain joins TRBV30 to TRBJ2-5, with 15 bases lining up with TRBD2. Germline trimming cut 5 bases from V and 2 bases from J; bases unmatched to any gene: 12. Germline V CDR1 and CDR2: GTSNPN, SVGIG (reference sequence). This CDR3 is built from 18 residues. DNA for the CDR3: TGTGCCTGGGGGACTAGCGGGGGGCCGGGTGCCCCGCAAGAGACCCAGTACTTC. Translating gives CAWGTSGGPGAPQETQYF.

In this sample, this clone turned up a few times. The chain is built from TRBV30 and TRBJ2-1; TRBD2 matches at 9 bases. The germline gives CDR1 GTSNPN, CDR2 SVGIG (reference sequence). The CDR3 covers 20 residues. After removal of 1 base from V and 0 bases from J, the junction contained 16 bases not matched to a gene. CDR3 nucleotides: TGTGCCTGGAGTGGTATTATTTTTGTAGCGGGAGAGAGCTCCTACAATGAGCAGTTCTTC. This codes for CAWSGIIFVAGESSYNEQFF.

This rearrangement joins TRBV2 to TRBJ2-1; 8 bases fit TRBD1. Trimming at V came to 3 bases and at J to 4 bases, leaving 2 bases not matched to a gene. The CDR3 contains 14 residues. The germline V gene encodes CDR1 SNHLY and CDR2 FYNNEI. In DNA, the CDR3 is TGTGCCAGCAGTGAGAGGACAGGGTACAATGAGCAGTTCTTC. Translating it yields CASSERTGYNEQFF.

V and J are TRBV7-9 and TRBJ2-2; 10 bases fit TRBD1. This CDR3 is built from 16 residues. With 6 bases clipped from V and 7 bases from J, the junction kept 11 bases outside the gene matches. Germline V gene lookup returns CDR1 SEHNR and CDR2 FQNEAQ (reference sequence). The CDR3 nucleotides read TGTGCCAGCAGTCAATTCGGGACAGGGGTTGGCGGGGAGCTGTTTTTT. Amino acids: CASSQFGTGVGGELFF.

The chain links TRBV11-2 to TRBJ1-5; D call uncertain. The V gene's germline CDR1 is SGHAT and CDR2 FQNNGV. V was pared by 1 base and J by 2 bases, with 9 bases between. The CDR3 loop spans 15 amino acids. The CDR3: CASSLGRGGNQPQHF. CDR3 bases: TGTGCCAGCAGCTTAGGGCGGGGAGGCAATCAGCCCCAGCATTTT.

V gene TRBV19 combines with J gene TRBJ1-2, with D maybe TRBD1 (5 bases). V was trimmed by 4 bases and J by 4 bases, leaving 7 bases between them. Germline V gene lookup returns CDR1 LNHDA and CDR2 SQIVND (reference sequence). CDR3 length: 12 amino acids. CDR3 residues: CASSTGGYGYTF. CDR3 sequence (DNA): TGTGCCAGTAGTACCGGGGGCTATGGCTACACCTTC. Full variable domain (missing parts from reference TRBV19 and TRBJ1-2): DGGITQSPKYLFRKEGQNVTLSCEQNLNHDAMYWYRQDPGQGLRLIYYSQIVNDFQKGDIAEGYSVSREKKESFPLTVTSAQKNPTAFYLCASSTGGYGYTFGSGTRLTVV.

This chain links TRBV30 with TRBJ2-7, with 9 nucleotides matching TRBD1. The CDR3 is 16 residues long. Unmatched junction bases numbered 13, after V lost 1 base and J lost 6 bases. CDR1 is GTSNPN and CDR2 is SVGIG in the germline V gene (reference sequence). CDR3 protein: CAWSETGTGSPPEQYF. Here the CDR3 DNA reads TGTGCCTGGAGTGAGACCGGGACAGGGAGCCCTCCCGAGCAGTACTTC.

This sequence joins TRBV11-1 and TRBJ2-1, with 10 bases that match TRBD2. This CDR3 comprises 14 residues. V was pared by 8 bases and J by 5 bases, with 6 bases of the junction left unmatched. Germline loops: CDR1 SGHAT, CDR2 FQDESV (reference sequence). CDR3 protein: CASDTSGANNEQFF. The DNA of the CDR3 is TGTGCCAGCGATACTAGCGGGGCTAACAATGAGCAGTTCTTC.

The chain links TRBV30 to TRBJ2-5; 7 bases align to TRBD1. This CDR3 has 15 residues. V dropped 8 bases and J dropped 1; count of bases not matched to a gene: 13. Germline CDR1 is GTSNPN and CDR2 is SVGIG (reference sequence). The CDR3 DNA sequence: TGTGCCCTATCCGGTGCGACAGGGAGCCAAGAGACCCAGTACTTC. Translating it yields CALSGATGSQETQYF.

This chain connects TRBV18 to TRBJ1-2; 12 bases agree with TRBD1. The V and J ends lost 2 bases and 3 bases, in that order; junction bases with no gene match: 1. Germline CDR1 reads KGHSH; CDR2 reads LQKENI. The CDR3 totals 15 residues. The CDR3 bases are TGTGCCAGCTCACCAGGGACAGGGGGCGACTATGGCTACACCTTC. Protein: CASSPGTGGDYGYTF.

Points on this clone: One junction end disagrees with the germline gene, perhaps due to a read error. The rearrangement uses TRBV7-7 and TRBJ2-7; D is possibly TRBD1 (6 bases). This CDR3 spans 13 amino acids. Germline loops: CDR1 SSHAT, CDR2 FNYEAQ (reference sequence). In DNA form, the CDR3 reads TGTGCTAGCAGCTCACTTACAGGGATCGAGCAGTACTTC. This sequence encodes CASSSLTGIEQYF.

The chain combines TRBV5-4 with TRBJ2-7; 9 bases align to TRBD2. This CDR3 has 15 amino acids. Trimming at V came to 0 bases and at J to 4 bases, leaving 5 bases not matched to a gene. Germline CDR1 and CDR2: SGHNT and YYREEE (reference sequence). CDR3 coding DNA: TGTGCCAGCAGCTTGGCTAGCGGGACGATTTACGAGCAGTACTTC. Amino acids: CASSLASGTIYEQYF.

This chain uses TRBV7-9 with TRBJ2-2, with D tentatively TRBD2 (5 bases). The V end was cut by 6 bases, the J end by 4 bases, with 12 bases between. The CDR3 totals 14 residues. The germline gives CDR1 SEHNR, CDR2 FQNEAQ (reference sequence). CDR3 DNA: TGTGCCAGCAGTCCCACCGGGGTCACCGGGGAGCTGTTTTTT. This gives the protein CASSPTGVTGELFF. Looking up the rest from reference TRBV7-9 and TRBJ2-2 gives the full variable domain: DTGVSQNPRHKITKRGQNVTFRCDPISEHNRLYWYRQTLGQGPEFLTYFQNEAQLEKSRLLSDRFSAERPKGSFSTLEIQRTEQGDSAMYLCASSPTGVTGELFFGEGSRLTVL.

In DNA, the CDR3 is TGTGCCAGCAGTGAGGGCCTATTAAACACTGAAGCTTTCTTT. Its translation is CASSEGLLNTEAFF. The chain is built from TRBV6-1 and TRBJ1-1; no clear D gene. CDR1 is MNHNS, CDR2 SASEGT, per germline. V was trimmed by 3 bases and J by 2 bases, leaving 10 bases between them. This CDR3 spans 14 amino acids.